The clone carrying this TCR beta chain showed up many times. As yet, its antigen is unknown. The record originates from a study of early T cells in non-severe SARS-CoV-2 infection. About the study: Unsorted whole-blood RNA was sequenced in bulk, leaving chains unpaired.

Individually, cDNA molecules had unique molecular identifiers attached to them. TCRdb passed the 5' RACE reads through MiXCR, listing each CDR3 protein once. The top ten clones hold 13% of a sample with roughly 32,000 distinct CDR3 sequences, about 9.9% of them seen once. General study findings and limits: Private and CD4 specificities were missed by VDJdb matching, skewed to anti-spike CD8.

Germline V gene data show CDR1 as SGHVS and CDR2 as FQNEAQ. With 5 bases removed from V and 7 bases from J, the gap between germline ends came to 18 bases. The CDR3 length is 16 residues. Input material: whole blood. The chain has TRBV7-8 and TRBJ1-6; D is unresolved. The receptor was isolated from an adult who was a healthcare worker with PCR-confirmed SARS-CoV-2 infection or an uninfected control (not recorded which). Here the CDR3 reads CASSLRAQEWNSPLHF. In DNA form, the CDR3 reads TGTGCCAGCAGCCTCCGGGCTCAAGAGTGGAATTCACCCCTCCACTTT.